The 22 T cell receptor beta chains below all came from one sample that was sequenced in a study of T cell clones after liver transplantation (dated by TCRdb to the late 2010s). Libraries were made using the immunoSEQ multiplex PCR assay. Held by TCRdb, this immuneACCESS table contains in-frame sequences only and omits some clones. Under half of the omission traces to an unresolved V gene where checked; the cause of the rest is unknown. The sample includes approximately 72,000 clones, with more than 75% observed a single time. The ten top clones hold approximately 2.4% of the sample. The time point label corresponds to: pre-transplant. Sequenced here: CD4+ T cells from blood, sampled before liver transplant. All receptors come from a human donor who received a liver transplant.

This chain uses TRBV5-4 with TRBJ2-2; no reliable D call. Germline V lookup: CDR1 SGHNT, CDR2 YYREEE (reference sequence). V shed 2 bases and J shed 3 bases, with 8 bases lying between them. CDR3 length: 14 amino acids. This chain's CDR3 is CASSFGQDTGELFF. CDR3 DNA: TGTGCCAGCAGCTTTGGTCAGGACACCGGGGAGCTGTTTTTT.

This chain uses TRBV10-3 with TRBJ1-5, with D unclear. The CDR3 consists of 12 residues. V lost 2 bases and J 1 base, leaving 0 bases between the germline ends. Germline CDR1 and CDR2: ENHRY and SYGVKD. The chain's CDR3 is CAISESNQPQHF. CDR3 nucleotide sequence: TGTGCCATCAGTGAGAGCAATCAGCCCCAGCATTTT.

This clone is a singleton in its sample. CDR3 protein: CASRLGDRVTTPSSYNEQFF. CDR3 DNA sequence: TGTGCAAGTCGCTTAGGGGACAGGGTAACGACCCCGAGCTCCTACAATGAGCAGTTCTTC. The chain carries TRBV12-2 and TRBJ2-1; the table's D call TRBD1 went unverified against the DNA. TRBV12-2 constitutes a pseudogene. This CDR3 region has 20 residues.

The V and J genes are TRBV29-1 and TRBJ2-2; perhaps TRBD1 as D (6 bases). Germline CDR1 reads SQVTM; CDR2 reads ANQGSEA. Trimming removed 8 bases at V and 6 bases at J, with 10 bases between. The CDR3 contains 11 residues. The DNA of the CDR3 is TGCAGCACTGGGACACCCGGGGAGCTGTTTTTT. Translated: CSTGTPGELFF.

The J gene is TRBJ1-4, the V gene TRBV30; TRBD1 might be the D (6 bases). V was cut by 4 bases and J by 6 bases, with 12 bases left in between. CDR3 length equals 13 residues. Per germline, CDR1 GTSNPN and CDR2 SVGIG (reference sequence). CDR3 residues: CAWKRQGYEKLFF. DNA of the CDR3: TGTGCCTGGAAAAGGCAGGGGTATGAAAAACTGTTTTTT.

Points on this clone: The junction departs from germline at one end; a sequencing error may be responsible. The CDR3 sequence: CASSPLGITRARANTEAFF. The CDR3 coding sequence is TGTGCCAGCTCCCCACTGGGAATCACGAGGGCCCGTGCGAACACTGAAGCTTTCTTT. The V and J genes are TRBV18 and TRBJ1-1; D call uncertain. The CDR3 length is 19 residues. Germline CDR1 and CDR2: KGHSH and LQKENI.

The rearrangement joins TRBV7-8 to TRBJ1-1; possible D gene TRBD1, 6 bases. Trimming removed 6 bases at V and 6 bases at J, with 23 bases between. CDR1 and CDR2 (germline): SGHVS, FQNEAQ. The CDR3 length is 16 residues. The CDR3 spells CASSPTLGAGWSEAFF. The DNA of the CDR3 is TGTGCCAGCAGTCCGACGCTGGGGGCAGGGTGGTCTGAAGCTTTCTTT.

This clone was recorded once. V gene TRBV6-1 combines with J gene TRBJ1-5; 7 bases are a match to TRBD1. The CDR3 spans 15 residues. Germline values: CDR1 MNHNS, CDR2 SASEGT. Unmatched junction bases numbered 7, after V lost 2 bases and J lost 6 bases. The CDR3 sequence is CASSEYRGGRQPQHF. CDR3 sequence (DNA): TGTGCCAGCAGTGAATACAGGGGAGGTCGTCAGCCCCAGCATTTT.

The chain is built from TRBV18 and TRBJ2-5; 8 bases line up with TRBD2. CDR1 is KGHSH, CDR2 LQKENI, per germline. There are 14 residues in the CDR3. The V and J ends lost 3 bases and 2 bases, in that order; junction bases with no gene match: 2. CDR3 sequence (DNA): TGTGCCAGCTCACCGGGACTAGAACAAGAGACCCAGTACTTC. Its translation is CASSPGLEQETQYF.

The chain joins TRBV29-1 to TRBJ1-1, with 8 bases lining up with TRBD1. With V trimmed by 6 bases and J by 5 bases, 8 bases remained unmatched. The CDR3 contains 13 residues. The germline V gene has CDR1 SQVTM and CDR2 ANQGSEA. The CDR3 here is CSVATGGETEAFF. As DNA, the CDR3 is TGCAGCGTCGCAACAGGGGGTGAGACTGAAGCTTTCTTT.

The chain is built from TRBV28 and TRBJ1-1; D not resolved. Trimming took off 3 bases at V and 1 base at J, with 9 bases between the two ends. Per germline, CDR1 MDHEN and CDR2 SYDVKM. The CDR3 runs to 14 residues. CDR3 amino acids: CASSFIPTNTEAFF. CDR3 DNA: TGTGCCAGCAGTTTTATACCGACGAACACTGAAGCTTTCTTT.

V usage is TRBV28 and J usage is TRBJ1-3, with unresolved D. The CDR3 has 17 residues. Germline loops: CDR1 MDHEN, CDR2 SYDVKM. V was cut by 6 bases and J by 0 bases, with 18 bases left in between. The CDR3 region has the DNA TGTGCCAGCAGCCCCCCCGGGTACAAGAGCTCTGGAAACACCATATATTTT. Translation: CASSPPGYKSSGNTIYF.

The chain is built from TRBV6-1 and TRBJ1-2, with D unresolved. Germline-derived CDR1 and CDR2 are MNHNS and SASEGT. Trimming left V 2 bases short and J 0 bases short, with 10 bases between. The CDR3 length is 15 residues. CDR3 nucleotide sequence: TGTGCCAGCAGTGAACCCGGGAGAGCTAACTATGGCTACACCTTC. Translation: CASSEPGRANYGYTF.

The V gene is TRBV7-2, the J gene TRBJ2-1; 9 bases map to TRBD2. This CDR3 comprises 15 residues. Trimming cost V 1 base and J 4 bases; bases outside gene matches: 2. Germline assignment: CDR1 SGHTA and CDR2 FQGNSA. This chain's CDR3 is CASSLESGGYNEQFF. The CDR3, as DNA: TGTGCCAGCAGCTTAGAGAGCGGGGGGTACAATGAGCAGTTCTTC.

The CDR3 spells CASSFPSDGSSYNEQFF. DNA of the CDR3: TGTGCCAGCAGCTTCCCCTCTGACGGGAGCTCCTACAATGAGCAGTTCTTC. The chain is built from TRBV7-9 and TRBJ2-1; D might be TRBD2 (6 bases). The germline CDR1 and CDR2 sequences are SEHNR and FQNEAQ (reference sequence). Between the trimmed V and J ends, which lost 3 bases and 0 bases, there was a span of 15 bases. There are 17 residues in the CDR3.

This clone was seen only once. V is TRBV5-1 and J is TRBJ2-3, with 8 bases matching TRBD2. Germline V CDR1 and CDR2: SGHRS, YFSETQ. This CDR3 has 15 amino acids. The ends lost 3 bases at V and 1 base at J; junction bases unmatched: 4. The CDR3 DNA is TGCGCCAGCAGCTCTGCGGGAGGAGGCACAGATACGCAGTATTTT. Its translation: CASSSAGGGTDTQYF.

The chain couples TRBV28 to TRBJ1-3; no clear D gene. CDR3 size: 13 residues. Trimming took off 5 bases at V and 4 bases at J, with 9 bases between the two ends. Germline loops: CDR1 MDHEN, CDR2 SYDVKM. The DNA for the CDR3 is TGTGCCAGCAGTCGGACTCCGGGAAACACCATATATTTT. Its translation: CASSRTPGNTIYF.

V is TRBV11-3 and J is TRBJ2-5; D tentatively reads TRBD1 or TRBD2 (5 bases each). Trimming left V 1 base short and J 3 bases short, with 12 bases between. Looked up from germline, CDR1 is SGHNT and CDR2 is YENEEA. The CDR3 length is 15 residues. The CDR3 nucleotides are TGTGCCAGCAGCTTAGGAGGGGACGCGGAAGAGACCCAGTACTTC. Translated, it gives CASSLGGDAEETQYF.

V is TRBV27 and J is TRBJ1-5, with no clear D. With 5 bases removed from V and 2 bases from J, the gap between germline ends came to 13 bases. Germline V lookup: CDR1 MNHEY, CDR2 SMNVEV (reference sequence). The CDR3 runs 15 residues. The CDR3: CASSTAGVGNQPQHF. In nucleotides, the CDR3 is TGTGCCAGCAGTACCGCCGGGGTGGGCAATCAGCCCCAGCATTTT.

CDR3 in DNA: TGTGCCTGGACCGGACGCAATACCCTCTATGGCTACACCTTC. This translates into CAWTGRNTLYGYTF. The J gene is TRBJ1-2, the V gene TRBV30; no firm D call. CDR1 is GTSNPN and CDR2 is SVGIG in the germline V gene (reference sequence). This CDR3 region has 14 residues. Between the trimmed V and J ends, which lost 4 bases and 4 bases, there was a span of 16 bases.

The V and J genes are TRBV7-9 and TRBJ2-1; tentative D call: TRBD2 (6 bases). This CDR3 spans 15 amino acids. V shed 5 bases and J shed 5 bases, with 16 bases lying between them. Germline CDR1 SEHNR, CDR2 FQNEAQ (reference sequence). CDR3 amino acids: CASSHIDGGHNEQFF. Written as DNA, the CDR3 is TGTGCCAGCAGCCACATAGACGGGGGACACAATGAGCAGTTCTTC.

The chain employs TRBV5-8 and TRBJ2-7, with D tentatively TRBD1 or TRBD2 (7 bases each). Trimming stripped 4 bases from V and 0 bases from J, with 20 bases between. Germline V lookup: CDR1 SGHTS, CDR2 YDEGEE. This CDR3 comprises 17 residues. CDR3 DNA sequence: TGTGCCAGCAGCCGACTGGGAGGGGGCCCTCCCTCCTACGAGCAGTACTTC. It yields the protein CASSRLGGGPPSYEQYF. The full variable domain, rest sourced from reference TRBV5-8 and TRBJ2-7, is EAGVTQSPTHLIKTRGQQATLRCSPISGHTSVYWYQQALGLGLQFLLWYDEGEERNRGNFPPRFSGRQFPNYSSELNVNALELEDSALYLCASSRLGGGPPSYEQYFGPGTRLTVT.